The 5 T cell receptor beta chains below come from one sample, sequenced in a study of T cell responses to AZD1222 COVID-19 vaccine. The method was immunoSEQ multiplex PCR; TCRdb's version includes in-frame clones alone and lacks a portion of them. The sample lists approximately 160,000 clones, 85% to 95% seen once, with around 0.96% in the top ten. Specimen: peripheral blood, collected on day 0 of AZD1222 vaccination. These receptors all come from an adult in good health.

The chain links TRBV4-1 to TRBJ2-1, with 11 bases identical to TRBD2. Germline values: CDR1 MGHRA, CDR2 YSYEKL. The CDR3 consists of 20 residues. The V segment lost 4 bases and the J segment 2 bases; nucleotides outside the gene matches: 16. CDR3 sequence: CASSRRSGLAVTNPYNEQFF. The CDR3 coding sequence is TGCGCCAGCAGCCGCCGATCGGGACTAGCGGTAACAAACCCCTACAATGAGCAGTTCTTC.

This CDR3 is CASSQQGVQDTQYF. In DNA, the CDR3 is TGTGCCAGCTCACAACAGGGGGTACAAGATACGCAGTATTTT. V gene TRBV18 combines with J gene TRBJ2-3; 8 bases are a match to TRBD1. With V trimmed by 4 bases and J by 5 bases, 5 bases remained unmatched. Per the germline V gene, CDR1 is KGHSH and CDR2 is LQKENI. The CDR3 covers 14 residues.

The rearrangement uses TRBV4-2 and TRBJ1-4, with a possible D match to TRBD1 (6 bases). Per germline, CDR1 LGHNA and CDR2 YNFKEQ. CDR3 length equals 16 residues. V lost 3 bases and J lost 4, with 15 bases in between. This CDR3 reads CASSQNRQAFNEKLFF. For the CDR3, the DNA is TGTGCCAGCAGCCAGAATCGACAGGCCTTTAATGAAAAACTGTTTTTT.

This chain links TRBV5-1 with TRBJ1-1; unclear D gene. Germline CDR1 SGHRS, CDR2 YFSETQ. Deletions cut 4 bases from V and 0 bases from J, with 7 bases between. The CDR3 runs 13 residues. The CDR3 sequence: CASSLQMNTEAFF. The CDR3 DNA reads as TGCGCCAGCAGCCTACAGATGAACACTGAAGCTTTCTTT.

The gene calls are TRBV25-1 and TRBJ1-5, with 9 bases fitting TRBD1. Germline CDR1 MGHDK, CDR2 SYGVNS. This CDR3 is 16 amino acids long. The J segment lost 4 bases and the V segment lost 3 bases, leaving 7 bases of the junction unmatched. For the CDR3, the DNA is TGTGCCAGCAGTGAGGGTACCGGGACAGGGAATCAGCCCCAGCATTTT. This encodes CASSEGTGTGNQPQHF. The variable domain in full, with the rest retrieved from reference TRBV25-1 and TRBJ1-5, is EADIYQTPRYLVIGTGKKITLECSQTMGHDKMYWYQQDPGMELHLIHYSYGVNSTEKGDLSSESTVSRIRTEHFPLTLESARPSHTSQYLCASSEGTGTGNQPQHFGDGTRLSIL.